This entry is about one TCR beta chain. These data are taken from a study of cytomegalovirus exposure and HLA in healthy donors. Primers included in the PCR were 60 Vbeta and 13 Jbeta primers. The data were produced by immunoSEQ multiplex PCR, yet TCRdb's version contains in-frame clones alone and is incomplete. In the table there are about 70,000 clones, roughly 90% of which are singletons. Germline V gives CDR1 SGHAT, CDR2 FQNNGV. V was pared by 0 bases and J by 5 bases, with 4 bases of the junction left unmatched. The CDR3 has 16 residues. The chain combines TRBV11-2 with TRBJ1-4; 9 bases are a match to TRBD1. This receptor was identified in a woman in her 30s in good health and CMV-seronegative. Sequences were obtained from PBMCs. CDR3 DNA: TGTGCCAGCAGCTTAGATTATGGGACAGGGAATGAAAAACTGTTTTTT. It codes for CASSLDYGTGNEKLFF.